The rows below give T cell receptor beta chains drawn from one sample of a study of blood T cell repertoires in COVID-19. Profiling relied on immunoSEQ multiplex PCR, and the TCRdb table lists in-frame clones only, not all of them. The data contain approximately 180,000 clones, around nine tenths of them singletons. Sample: peripheral blood. The receptors stem from a middle-aged man with active or convalescent COVID-19. The CDR3 runs from the conserved cysteine through the conserved F or W. A D gene is named only where the DNA matches it firmly. Size tells how often a clone was seen (once, few, many) or the class of an expanded clone, and some rows leave it out.

TRBV19,TRBD1,TRBJ2-7,NA,TGTGCCAGTAGTATTGGGGGGACAGGGGGACACGAGCAGTACTTC,CASSIGGTGGHEQYF
TRBV5-5,NA,TRBJ1-1,NA,TGTGCCAGCAGGTTCCAAGAGAGGGCTGAAGCTTTCTTT,CASRFQERAEAFF
TRBV19,NA,TRBJ1-2,NA,TGTGCCAGTAGTAAATCTCGTCAGGGTGGGGACTATGGCTACACCTTC,CASSKSRQGGDYGYTF
TRBV23-1,TRBD1,TRBJ1-2,NA,TGCGCCAGCAGTCCTCAAAGGTTCACAGGGGAAAACTATGGCTACACCTTC,CASSPQRFTGENYGYTF
TRBV5-6,NA,TRBJ2-1,NA,TGTGCCAGCAGCTTGGACCCCACGGTCTCCTACAATGAGCAGTTCTTC,CASSLDPTVSYNEQFF
TRBV11-2,NA,TRBJ2-1,NA,TGTGCCAGCAGCTTACTGGCCTTAGCTGGCAATGAGCAGTTCTTC,CASSLLALAGNEQFF
TRBV29-1,TRBD1,TRBJ2-1,NA,TGCAGCGTTGAGCGTGGACAGGGGTGGAATGAGCAGTTCTTC,CSVERGQGWNEQFF
TRBV5-1,NA,TRBJ1-5,NA,TGCGCCAGCAGCCCCGACGGGGAAGTAAATCAGCCCCAGCATTTT,CASSPDGEVNQPQHF
TRBV30,NA,TRBJ1-3,NA,TGTGCCTGGAGTGTAGGGGCAGGGGCTGGAAACACCATATATTTT,CAWSVGAGAGNTIYF
TRBV6-5,NA,TRBJ1-5,once,TGTGCCAGCAGATTCTATAGCAATCAGCCCCAGCATTTT,CASRFYSNQPQHF
TRBV6-6,NA,TRBJ1-1,NA,TGTGCCAGCCGAATGATTTCCGGGTCCAGAACTGAAGCTTTCTTT,CASRMISGSRTEAFF
TRBV2,NA,TRBJ1-1,NA,TGTGCCAGCAGTGAGGGGGGTATGAACACTGAAGCTTTCTTT,CASSEGGMNTEAFF
TRBV12-5,NA,TRBJ1-3,NA,TGTGCTAGTGGTTTGGGCCCGGGGGGTGGTGGAAACACCATATATTTT,CASGLGPGGGGNTIYF
TRBV7-2,TRBD1,TRBJ1-5,NA,TGTGCCAGCAGCCAGTCGACAGGGGCCCATCAGCCCCAGCATTTT,CASSQSTGAHQPQHF
TRBV29-1,TRBD1,TRBJ1-5,NA,TGCAGCGCCGGGACAGGTAATCAGCCCCAGCATTTT,CSAGTGNQPQHF
TRBV6-5,NA,TRBJ2-1,NA,TGTGCCAGCAGTTACACCAAACCGGGGCTGCGGGGTGAGCAGTTCTTC,CASSYTKPGLRGEQFF
TRBV6-5,NA,TRBJ2-7,NA,TGTGCCAGCAGTTACTCTTTCCTTGCGGGGGAGCAGTACTTC,CASSYSFLAGEQYF
TRBV7-7,TRBD2,TRBJ2-2,NA,TGTGCTAGCACCTTGGGGGAGGGAGACACCGGGGAGCTGTTTTTT,CASTLGEGDTGELFF
TRBV24-1,TRBD1,TRBJ1-5,NA,TGTGCCACCAGTGACCGCCGGGACAGAGGTCAGCCCCAGCATTTT,CATSDRRDRGQPQHF
TRBV7-9,NA,TRBJ2-3,few,TGTGCCAGCAGCCTCGCGGGCTGGGATACGCAGTATTTT,CASSLAGWDTQYF
TRBV29-1,NA,TRBJ1-5,NA,TGCAGCGTTGAAGTTAATAGCAATCAGCCCCAGCATTTT,CSVEVNSNQPQHF
TRBV21-1,NA,TRBJ2-7,NA,TGTGCCAGCAGCAATCCAACCCGGGACAGGGTAAGTTACGAGCAGTACTTC,CASSNPTRDRVSYEQYF
TRBV19,TRBD2,TRBJ2-1,NA,TGTGCCAGTACCCGAGGACTAGCCGATGAGCAGTTCTTC,CASTRGLADEQFF
TRBV19,TRBD1,TRBJ1-2,NA,TGTGCCAGTCAAGCGGACAGGGACTATGGCTACACCTTC,CASQADRDYGYTF
TRBV30,NA,TRBJ1-5,NA,TGTGCCTGGAGTAGCAGGGGCGGCAATCAGCCCCAGCATTTT,CAWSSRGGNQPQHF
TRBV4-1,NA,TRBJ2-3,NA,TGCGCCAGCAGCACAGGCACAGATACGCAGTATTTT,CASSTGTDTQYF
TRBV13,TRBD1,TRBJ2-7,once,TGTGCCAGCAGCTTATCTCGGGACAGGGATTCCTACGAGCAGTACTTC,CASSLSRDRDSYEQYF
TRBV29-1,TRBD1,TRBJ2-1,NA,TGCAGCGTTGAGCTCGGGACAGATCCTCATGAGCAGTTCTTC,CSVELGTDPHEQFF
TRBV15,TRBD1,TRBJ2-3,once,TGTGCCACCAGCAGAACGGGACAGGGGGTGGCAGATACGCAGTATTTT,CATSRTGQGVADTQYF
TRBV7-2,NA,TRBJ2-3,NA,TGTGCCAGCAGCTCGGAGTGGCGGGGTTTTGTAGATACGCAGTATTTT,CASSSEWRGFVDTQYF
TRBV13,TRBD2,TRBJ2-7,NA,TGTGCCAGCAGCTCGGCGGGGGGACACTACGAGCAGTACTTC,CASSSAGGHYEQYF
TRBV7-2,TRBD1,TRBJ1-2,NA,TGTGCCAGCAGCTTAGCTACGACAGGGTTGGGCTACACCTTC,CASSLATTGLGYTF
TRBV18,TRBD1,TRBJ1-1,NA,TGTGCCAGCTCACTTGGACAGGGGCAGACTGAAGCTTTCTTT,CASSLGQGQTEAFF
TRBV6-5,TRBD1,TRBJ1-2,NA,TGTGCCAGCAGTAACAGGGGGCTCGACTATGGCTACACCTTC,CASSNRGLDYGYTF
TRBV5-6,NA,TRBJ1-2,NA,TGTGCCAGCAGCGTACTCGGCGGGCACACCTTC,CASSVLGGHTF
TRBV10-3,NA,TRBJ2-1,NA,TGTGCCATCAGTGAGACGGGTGATCTTTTCGGGAATGAGCAGTTCTTC,CAISETGDLFGNEQFF
TRBV6-6,NA,TRBJ1-1,NA,TGTGCCAGCAGTTACTCGCAGGGTTGGAACACTGAAGCTTTCTTT,CASSYSQGWNTEAFF
TRBV28,NA,TRBJ1-4,NA,TGTGCCAGCAGCTCTAAGATCGCAGGTTTCTATGAAAAACTGTTTTTT,CASSSKIAGFYEKLFF
TRBV4-1,NA,TRBJ1-1,NA,TGCGCCAGCAGCCAAGAGACAGTGCTGAACACTGAAGCTTTCTTT,CASSQETVLNTEAFF
TRBV2,NA,TRBJ1-4,NA,TGTGCCAGCAGTGCACAGGGCACTAATGAAAAACTGTTTTTT,CASSAQGTNEKLFF
TRBV28,NA,TRBJ2-4,NA,TGTGCCAGCAGTAGGCAGCTTGGAGGCAGAAACATTCAGTACTTC,CASSRQLGGRNIQYF
TRBV11-2,TRBD1,TRBJ2-1,once,TGTGCCAGCAGCGCCCGGACAGGGAGATACAATGAGCAGTTCTTC,CASSARTGRYNEQFF
TRBV28,NA,TRBJ2-7,NA,TGTGCCAGCAGGTTAGGCCGGGACTACGAGCAGTACTTC,CASRLGRDYEQYF
TRBV30,TRBD1,TRBJ2-2,NA,TGTGCCTGGAGTGCCGGACAGGGCGGAAACACCGGGGAGCTGTTTTTT,CAWSAGQGGNTGELFF
TRBV2,NA,TRBJ1-6,NA,TGTGCCAGCAGTCCAAGCAGTACAGGGAGCTCACCCCTCCACTTT,CASSPSSTGSSPLHF
TRBV4-2,NA,TRBJ2-7,once,TGTGCCAGCAGCCAAGAAGAAGCCTTTTCCTACGAGCAGTACTTC,CASSQEEAFSYEQYF
TRBV9,TRBD2,TRBJ2-2,NA,TGTGCCAGCAGTTTTAGCGGGGTGTCACCCGGGGAGCTGTTTTTT,CASSFSGVSPGELFF
TRBV6-5,NA,TRBJ1-3,NA,TGTGCCAGCAGTTACTCTAGGGCAGGGGTCGGAAACACCATATATTTT,CASSYSRAGVGNTIYF
TRBV21-1,NA,TRBJ1-5,NA,TGTGCCAGCAGCGGGCGAGGTCGTGGCAGGGGACCCTATAGCAATCAGCCCCAGCATTTT,CASSGRGRGRGPYSNQPQHF
TRBV7-9,TRBD1,TRBJ1-4,NA,TGTGCCAGCAGCGCGGACAGGGGTTCAACTAATGAAAAACTGTTTTTT,CASSADRGSTNEKLFF
TRBV2,TRBD1,TRBJ1-6,NA,TGTGCCAGCAGAGAGGACAGGGGGTCCTATAATTCACCCCTCCACTTT,CASREDRGSYNSPLHF